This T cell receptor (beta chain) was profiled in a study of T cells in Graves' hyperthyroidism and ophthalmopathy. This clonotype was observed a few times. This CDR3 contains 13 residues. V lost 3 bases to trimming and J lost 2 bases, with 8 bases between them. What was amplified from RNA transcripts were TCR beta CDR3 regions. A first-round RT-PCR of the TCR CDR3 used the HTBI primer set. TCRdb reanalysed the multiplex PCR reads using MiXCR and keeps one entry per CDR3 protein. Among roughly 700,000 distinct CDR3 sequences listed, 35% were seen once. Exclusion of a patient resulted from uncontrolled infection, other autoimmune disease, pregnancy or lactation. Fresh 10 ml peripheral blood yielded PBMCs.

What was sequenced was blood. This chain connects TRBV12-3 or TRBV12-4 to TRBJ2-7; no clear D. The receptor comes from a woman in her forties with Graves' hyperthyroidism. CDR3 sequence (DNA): TGTGCCAGCAGTTTCGGGCAGCCCTACGAGCAGTACTTC. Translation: CASSFGQPYEQYF.